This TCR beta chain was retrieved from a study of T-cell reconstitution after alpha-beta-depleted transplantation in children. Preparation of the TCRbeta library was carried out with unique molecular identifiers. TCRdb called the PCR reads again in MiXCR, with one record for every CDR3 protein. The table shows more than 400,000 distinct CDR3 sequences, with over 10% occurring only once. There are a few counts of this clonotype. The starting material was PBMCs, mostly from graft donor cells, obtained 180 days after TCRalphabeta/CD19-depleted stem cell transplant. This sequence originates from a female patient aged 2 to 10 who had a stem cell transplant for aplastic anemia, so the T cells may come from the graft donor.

DNA for the CDR3: TGTGCCAGCAGCTTAGCTCCTGCGACAGGGCCAAATGAAAAACTGTTTTTT. This gives the protein CASSLAPATGPNEKLFF. This chain uses TRBV7-9 with TRBJ1-4, with 7 bases fitting TRBD1. With V trimmed by 0 bases and J by 5 bases, 9 bases remained unmatched. The CDR3 has 17 residues. Germline-derived CDR1 and CDR2 are SEHNR and FQNEAQ (reference sequence).